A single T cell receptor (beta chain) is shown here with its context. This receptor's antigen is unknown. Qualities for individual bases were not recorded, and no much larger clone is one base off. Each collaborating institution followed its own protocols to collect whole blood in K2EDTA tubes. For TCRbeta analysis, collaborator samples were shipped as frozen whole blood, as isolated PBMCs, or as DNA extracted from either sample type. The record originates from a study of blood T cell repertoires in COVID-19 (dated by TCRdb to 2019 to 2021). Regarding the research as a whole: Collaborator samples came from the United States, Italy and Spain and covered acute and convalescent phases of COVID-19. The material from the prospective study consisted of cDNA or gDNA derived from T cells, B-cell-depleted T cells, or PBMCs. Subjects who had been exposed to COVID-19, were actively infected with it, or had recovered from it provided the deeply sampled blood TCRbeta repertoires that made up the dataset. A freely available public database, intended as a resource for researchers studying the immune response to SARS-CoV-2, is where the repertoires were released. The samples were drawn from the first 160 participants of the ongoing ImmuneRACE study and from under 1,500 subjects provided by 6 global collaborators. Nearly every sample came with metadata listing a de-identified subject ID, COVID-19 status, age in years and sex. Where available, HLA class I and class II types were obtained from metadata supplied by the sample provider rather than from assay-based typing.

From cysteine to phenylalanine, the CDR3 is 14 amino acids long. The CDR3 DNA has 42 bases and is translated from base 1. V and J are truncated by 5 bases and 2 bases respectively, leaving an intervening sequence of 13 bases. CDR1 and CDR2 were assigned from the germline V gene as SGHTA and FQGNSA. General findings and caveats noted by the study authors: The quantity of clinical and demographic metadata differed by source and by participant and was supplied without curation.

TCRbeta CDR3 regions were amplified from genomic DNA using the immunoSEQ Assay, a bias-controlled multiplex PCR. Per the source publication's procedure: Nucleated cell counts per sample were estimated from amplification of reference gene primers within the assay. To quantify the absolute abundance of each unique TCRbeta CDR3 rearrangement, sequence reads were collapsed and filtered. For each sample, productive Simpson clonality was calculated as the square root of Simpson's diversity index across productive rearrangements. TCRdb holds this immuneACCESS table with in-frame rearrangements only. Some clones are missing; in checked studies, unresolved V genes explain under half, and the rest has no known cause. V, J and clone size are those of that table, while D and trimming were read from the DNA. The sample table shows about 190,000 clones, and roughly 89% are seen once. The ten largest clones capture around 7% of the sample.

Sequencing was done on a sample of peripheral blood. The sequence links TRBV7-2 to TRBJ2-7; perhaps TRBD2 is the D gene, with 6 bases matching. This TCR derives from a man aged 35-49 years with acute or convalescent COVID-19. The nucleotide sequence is TGTGCCAGCAGCACGGGACTGTTGACCTACGAGCAGTACTTC. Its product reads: CASSTGLLTYEQYF.